Listed below are T cell receptor beta chains from one sample, sequenced in a study of T cell repertoires in cytomegalovirus infection. TCRdb passed the reads through MiXCR, listing each CDR3 protein once. Here the sample spans almost 550,000 distinct CDR3 sequences, 16% being singletons. The sample was CD8+ T cells from PBMCs. The receptors were sampled from a human donor in good health (CMV status not recorded). Some clones in this sample may be carry-over from other donors' samples. CDR3s include the opening cysteine and the closing phenylalanine or tryptophan. D genes are given only for firm matches. Size is omitted from some rows. Given values are once, few, many or a class for expanded clones.

clone size,J gene,D gene,V gene,CDR3 DNA,CDR3 protein
few,TRBJ2-1,TRBD2,TRBV5-1,TGCGCCAGCAGCCCCCAGACTAGCGGGCGGCGACTCAATGAGCAGTTCTTC,CASSPQTSGRRLNEQFF
-,TRBJ2-2,-,TRBV7-9,TGTGCCAGCAGCTTCAAACAGGGTGGGGAGCTGTTTTTT,CASSFKQGGELFF
-,TRBJ1-2,-,TRBV4-2,TGTGCCAGCAGCCAAGATGCGCAACACCTCGGAAATGGCTACACCTTC,CASSQDAQHLGNGYTF
-,TRBJ1-5,-,TRBV19,TGTGCCAGTAGTAGATCTCAAATAATCAATCAGCCCCAGCATTTT,CASSRSQIINQPQHF
few,TRBJ2-1,-,TRBV14,TGTGCCAGCAGCCAAGATGCCCTATACAATGAGCAGTTCTTC,CASSQDALYNEQFF
few,TRBJ2-5,TRBD2,TRBV5-1,TGCGCCAGCGGGACGGGAGGCTTTGAGACCCAGTACTTC,CASGTGGFETQYF
few,TRBJ1-2,-,TRBV6-1,TGTGCCAGCACCGGGAACTATGGCTACACCTTC,CASTGNYGYTF
-,TRBJ1-2,-,TRBV6-5,TGTGCCAGCAGTTACGGCGGGGAAAGCTATGGCTACACCTTC,CASSYGGESYGYTF
few,TRBJ2-1,-,TRBV5-4,TGTGCCAGCAGCTTTTCCGTCAGTAGTAGCTCCTACAATGAGCAGTTCTTC,CASSFSVSSSSYNEQFF
many,TRBJ2-1,-,TRBV7-7,TGTGCCAGCAGCCACCGGGACAATCTCAATGAGCAGTTCTTC,CASSHRDNLNEQFF
many,TRBJ2-7,-,TRBV2,TGTGCCAGCAGTGAAGGCCCGGCTGGCTACGAGCAGTACTTC,CASSEGPAGYEQYF
few,TRBJ2-2,-,TRBV18,TGTGCCAGCTCTCTAAAGACGACCCGAGACTCTAACACCGGGGAGCTGTTTTTT,CASSLKTTRDSNTGELFF
few,TRBJ1-3,TRBD1,TRBV12-3/TRBV12-4,TGTGCCACTATACAAGGGGGGGGACAGCCAATCTCTGGAAACACCATATATTTT,CATIQGGGQPISGNTIYF
few,TRBJ2-7,-,TRBV19,TGTGCCAGTAGTATGGGAGAAGGAATCTACGAGCAGTACTTC,CASSMGEGIYEQYF
few,TRBJ2-1,TRBD2,TRBV6-1,TGTGCCACCCCCCGAGCGGGAGGGAATGAGCAGTTCTTC,CATPRAGGNEQFF
few,TRBJ2-1,-,TRBV9,TGTGCCAGCAGCGTAGGGCAGCTCACCTACAATGAGCAGTTCTTC,CASSVGQLTYNEQFF
few,TRBJ1-1,-,TRBV19,TGTGCCAGTAGTATAGCCCGAGGACGGGCGAACACTGAAGCTTTCTTT,CASSIARGRANTEAFF
few,TRBJ1-4,-,TRBV12-3/TRBV12-4,TGTGCCAGCAGTTCGTCGGACGGCGGGCGTGAAAAACTGTTTTTT,CASSSSDGGREKLFF
few,TRBJ2-7,-,TRBV4-2,TGTGCCAGCAGCCGAAACCTAGTAACCGAGCAGTACTTC,CASSRNLVTEQYF
few,TRBJ1-1,-,TRBV30,TGTGCCTGGAGTGTGGGCGCCCTGAACACTGAAGCTTTCTTT,CAWSVGALNTEAFF
-,TRBJ2-7,-,TRBV5-1,TGCGCCAGCAGCTTGGGGAGTGGGGCCGGCTACGAGCAGTACTTC,CASSLGSGAGYEQYF
few,TRBJ1-3,-,TRBV11-2,TGTGCCAGCCGGCAGGGGTTCACCTCTGGAAACACCATATATTTT,CASRQGFTSGNTIYF
-,TRBJ1-2,-,TRBV29-1,TGCAGCGTCCCTACCCCCCGTTCAGGAGGAAGGGGCTACACCTTC,CSVPTPRSGGRGYTF
many,TRBJ2-2,-,TRBV7-9,TGTGCCAGCAGCCATCCGGGACTCTGGAACACCGGGGAGCTGTTTTTT,CASSHPGLWNTGELFF
-,TRBJ2-2,TRBD2,TRBV9,TGTGCCAGCAGCGTAGCTAAGCGGGGGATGAACACCGGGGAGCTGTTTTTT,CASSVAKRGMNTGELFF
many,TRBJ2-2,-,TRBV7-3,TGTGCCAGCAGCTACCTCTCTGGGAACACCGGGGAGCTGTTTTTT,CASSYLSGNTGELFF
-,TRBJ2-3,TRBD2,TRBV7-3,TGTGCCAGCAGCCCTCTAGCGGGGGGGCCGGATACGCAGTATTTT,CASSPLAGGPDTQYF
many,TRBJ2-3,-,TRBV6-1,TGTGCCAGCACCCTATGGGGGCCCCGCACAGATACGCAGTATTTT,CASTLWGPRTDTQYF
few,TRBJ2-7,TRBD1,TRBV7-6,TGTGCCAGCAGCTCGAGGGGGCGCGAGGACGAGCAGTACTTC,CASSSRGREDEQYF